What follows is one T cell receptor beta chain and its context. What it binds is unknown. This sample was taken from a study of blood T cells in healthy people across ages. The CDR3 length is 16 residues. V was shortened by 1 base and J by 0 bases, with 12 bases between the two germline ends. CDR1 MDHEN and CDR2 SYDVKM come from the germline V gene. Primers used in a second PCR of roughly 6 to 12 cycles were a sample-barcoded 5' primer and a J-beta primer mix. Tagging of each cDNA molecule was performed by a template-switch adaptor with 12 random nucleotides. MiXCR, run by TCRdb on the 5' RACE reads, gives a single entry per CDR3 protein. This sample has roughly 1.4 million distinct CDR3 sequences, with 45% to 70% found just once. The study's findings and limits: In these data, TCR beta diversity tracked strongly with naive T cell percentage.

The origin of this receptor is a man aged 18 to 30 in good health. The genes are TRBV28 and TRBJ1-1; D not resolved. The sample was blood. CDR3 sequence: CASSLFAPNMNTEAFF. Written as DNA, the CDR3 is TGTGCCAGCAGTTTATTTGCCCCGAATATGAACACTGAAGCTTTCTTT.